Included here is one TCR beta chain sequence, with context. This clonotype was seen a handful of times. What antigen it recognizes has not been identified. Within one base of it there is no much larger clone, and no base qualities were kept. The source of the sample is a study of molecular identifiers for immune sequencing clone quantification (dated by TCRdb to 2017 to 2018). With regard to the full study: In a replicate experiment, RNA from roughly 20,000 or 100,000 naive CD8 T cells was split into five aliquots, four of which were sequenced. The study was a methods study using CD8 T cells to benchmark molecular-identifier clustering-based TCR repertoire sequencing (MIDCIRS) and TCR RNA copy counting. The study at large found these results: Clones above 20 RNA copies held over 98% of molecules in CMV-specific effector cells but under 1% in naive cells. Spiked-in Jurkat TCR RNA equivalent to a single cell was reported to be detectable even among approximately 1.1 million naive CD8 T cells. Spiked-in Jurkat TCR RNA (approximately 10 copies' worth), which is not part of the donor repertoire, was contained in the naive libraries. About 3.1 recovered TCR RNA copies per cell were obtained by modeling, versus about ten by digital PCR, implying a capture efficiency of about 30%. Highly expanded clone sizes could be underestimated because identical TCR molecules may share a barcode. Without barcode sub-clustering, chimeric consensus sequences inflated TCR diversity; chimeras reached as high as 47%.

Libraries of naive CD8 T cells were built from anywhere between about 18,000 and 1,000,000 sorted cells, with 10%, 30% or 50% of the purified RNA used. Naive CD8 T cells were FACS-sorted as CD8+CD4-CCR7+CD45RA+ on a BD FACSAria II into RLT Plus buffer. To test detection sensitivity, Jurkat RNA equal to around 10 TCR copies was added to samples of about 19,000-1,100,000 naive CD8 T cells. Enrichment of CD8 T cells was performed with RosetteSep CD8+ T Cell Enrichment Cocktail and Ficoll-Paque, after which ACK red cell lysis was carried out. According to the germline V gene, CDR1 reads SGDLS and CDR2 reads YYNGEE. V is shortened by 7 bases, J by 5 bases, and the region joining them spans 17 bases. From its cysteine to its phenylalanine, the CDR3 spans 14 amino acids. The DNA shown is the 42-base CDR3, in frame from base 1. Library preparation employed PCR. Sequencing relied on an Illumina HiSeq 4000. Preparation of bulk TCR libraries followed a previously described approach, with the TCR primers listed in Table S5. Purification of total RNA was performed with the Qiagen AllPrep DNA/RNA kit. Before analysis, reads from multiple sequencing runs of one library were combined. The study's processing was this. Reads were retained only if an exact TCR constant sequence was present, and the retained reads were trimmed to 150 nt and grouped according to their 12-nt molecular barcodes. Within each barcode group, reads were sub-clustered at a 15% Levenshtein threshold, and quality-weighted consensus sequences were built per RNA molecule. Non-functional sequences were filtered out, along with any lower-count sequence sitting one edit away from another sequence. Based on a fit of two negative binomial distributions, barcode sub-clusters having less than 20% of the maximum read count were discarded. Using fastp at Q25 and MiXCR, TCRdb reprocessed the public reads and kept productive beta chains. All rows with the same CDR3 protein become a single entry with the most common DNA and genes. These V and J calls are TCRdb output, not the study's own analysis. In this sample the table shows about 640,000 distinct CDR3 sequences, 15% to 20% of which occur a single time. Clones ranked in the top ten supply 0.7% to 1% of the sample.

The TCR was taken from a human donor in good health. Some libraries in this study had Jurkat cell RNA spiked in. Specimen: naive CD8+ T cells from blood, with Jurkat cell RNA spiked in. In the paper's terms, the cell subset or site label means: FACS-sorted CD8+CD4-CCR7+CD45RA+ naive T cells. The sequence is built from TRBV9 and TRBJ2-3; the D gene is possibly TRBD2, with 7 bases matching. The sequence in DNA is TGTGCCAGCGGGGGGGGGGGGCAGCTAGATACGCAGTATTTT. This codes for CASGGGGQLDTQYF.